Below are 3 T cell receptor beta chains sequenced from a single sample in a study of cytomegalovirus exposure and HLA in healthy donors. PCR involved 60 Vbeta and 13 Jbeta primers. Using immunoSEQ multiplex PCR, the repertoire was profiled, and TCRdb retains in-frame clones only, with some absent. The data hold some 210,000 clones, with around 86% observed a single time. Source material: PBMCs. The receptors come from a woman aged 45-60 years in good health and CMV-seropositive.

Concerning this clone itself: An end of the junction differs from the germline gene, which may be a read error. The gene calls are TRBV19 and TRBJ2-1; TRBD2 agrees at 9 bases. The CDR3 is 16 amino acids. CDR1 is LNHDA and CDR2 is SQIVND in the germline V gene (reference sequence). The CDR3 region has the DNA TGTGCCAGTGGTGCCGCGGGGGGGCCGTCCTTCAATGAGCAGTTCTTC. This sequence encodes CASGAAGGPSFNEQFF. Complete variable domain (other parts from reference TRBV19 and TRBJ2-1): DGGITQSPKYLFRKEGQNVTLSCEQNLNHDAMYWYRQDPGQGLRLIYYSQIVNDFQKGDIAEGYSVSREKKESFPLTVTSAQKNPTAFYLCASGAAGGPSFNEQFFGPGTRLTVL.

The chain carries TRBV19 and TRBJ1-5, with 7 bases lining up with TRBD1. Germline V gives CDR1 LNHDA, CDR2 SQIVND (reference sequence). With V trimmed by 3 bases and J by 2 bases, 4 bases remained unmatched. CDR3 length equals 15 residues. The CDR3 spells CASSISTGGNQPQHF. As DNA, the CDR3 is TGTGCCAGTAGTATCAGCACAGGGGGCAATCAGCCCCAGCATTTT.

This chain uses TRBV5-6 with TRBJ2-4; D is uncertain. This CDR3 is 11 amino acids long. The germline V and J ends were trimmed by 4 bases and 5 bases, with 4 bases remaining between them. Germline V CDR1 and CDR2: SGHDT, YYEEEE. As DNA, the CDR3 is TGTGCCAGCAGCCTCGAAAACATTCAGTACTTC. It codes for CASSLENIQYF.